This T cell receptor beta chain was documented in a study of identical twins. The CDR3 totals 16 residues. Trimming shortened V by 3 bases and J by 9 bases, and 21 bases separated the two germline ends. Germline V CDR1 and CDR2: MDHEN, SYDVKM. In TCRdb, the 5' RACE reads were re-called with MiXCR into one record per CDR3 protein. Of 700,000 or so distinct CDR3 sequences listed, over 8.5% were seen once; the top ten hold more than 0.75%. Only healthy Caucasians were enrolled as donors. These data were also filed under a second study, of yellow fever vaccine responses in identical twins.

The TCR originated in a young woman in good health. This rearrangement joins TRBV28 to TRBJ2-1, with D perhaps assigned TRBD1 or TRBD2 (6 bases each). Sequenced material: PBMCs. The CDR3 nucleotides read TGTGCCAGCAGTTTCCGCGGGAATGGACAGCACCCTGAGCAGTTCTTC. It translates to CASSFRGNGQHPEQFF.